This T cell receptor beta chain emerged from a study of chemoradiotherapy in HPV16-positive cancers. Study results and limitations: Better recurrence-free survival went with HPV-responsive T-cell expansion in HPV16-positive patients.

A word on this clone: Its target is unknown.

CDR1 is SGHTA and CDR2 is FQGNSA in the germline V gene. CDR3 length: 14 amino acids. Trimming took 5 bases from V and 6 from J, leaving 16 bases between them. The table came from immunoSEQ multiplex PCR; TCRdb's copy has only in-frame clones and leaves some out. The sample lists under 30,000 clones, around 94% seen once, with roughly 2.5% in the top ten. The genes are TRBV7-2 and TRBJ1-2; D remains unclear. The clonotype originates from a human donor with HPV-associated anogenital cancer. Sample acquisition took place from a patient who underwent chemoradiotherapy. The CDR3 reads CASSMREGRDGYTF. CDR3 DNA: TGTGCCAGCAGCATGAGAGAGGGTCGGGATGGCTACACCTTC. The variable domain in full, with the rest retrieved from reference TRBV7-2 and TRBJ1-2, is GAGVSQSPSNKVTEKGKDVELRCDPISGHTALYWYRQSLGQGLEFLIYFQGNSAPDKSGLPSDRFSAERTGGSVSTLTIQRTQQEDSAVYLCASSMREGRDGYTFGSGTRLTVV.